This TCR beta chain appears in the sequencing data of a study of shared clonotypes between healthy human individuals. Study as a whole: Aged 18 to 49, the donors were a couple of women and a few men. For every donor, three CD4 naive, three CD4 memory, two CD8 naive and one CD8 memory plates were used. General study findings and limits: Investigators expected sequencing depth to affect clonotype sharing among donors.

Comment on this clone: The antigen remains undetermined.

At deep level, the assay was performed. Repertoires were generated with immunoSEQ multiplex PCR, while TCRdb's copy carries only in-frame clones and drops some. The sample records 1,500,000 or so clones, about 96% being singletons. Germline V gene data show CDR1 as LNHDA and CDR2 as SQIVND (reference sequence). Trimming took off 3 bases at V and 0 bases at J, with 15 bases between the two ends. This CDR3 is 16 amino acids long. Sample: naive CD4+ T cells sorted from blood. The subset denotes: CD45RA+ positively selected. The chain links TRBV19 to TRBJ2-7, with D possibly TRBD1 on 6 matching bases. This TCR derives from a man between 25 and 39 years old in good health. The chain's CDR3 is CASSITTGSLSYEQYF. The CDR3 bases are TGTGCCAGTAGTATTACAACAGGGTCCCTCTCCTACGAGCAGTACTTC.